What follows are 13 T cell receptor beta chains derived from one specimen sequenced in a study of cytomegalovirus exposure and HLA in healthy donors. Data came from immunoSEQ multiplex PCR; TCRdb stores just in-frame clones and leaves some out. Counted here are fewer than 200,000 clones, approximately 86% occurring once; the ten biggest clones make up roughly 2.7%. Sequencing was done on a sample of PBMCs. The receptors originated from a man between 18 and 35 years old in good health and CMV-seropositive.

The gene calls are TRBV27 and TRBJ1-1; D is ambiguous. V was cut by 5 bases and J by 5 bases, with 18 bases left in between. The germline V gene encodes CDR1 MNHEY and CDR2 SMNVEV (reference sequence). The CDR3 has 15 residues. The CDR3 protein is CASSGWGGEKTEAFF. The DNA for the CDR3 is TGTGCCAGCAGTGGTTGGGGAGGCGAAAAGACTGAAGCTTTCTTT.

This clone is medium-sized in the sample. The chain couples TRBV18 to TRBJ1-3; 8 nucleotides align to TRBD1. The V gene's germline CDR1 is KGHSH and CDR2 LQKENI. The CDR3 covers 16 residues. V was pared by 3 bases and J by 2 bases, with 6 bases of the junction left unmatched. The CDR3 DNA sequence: TGTGCCAGCTCACCGTCGCAGGGGGCGACTGGAAACACCATATATTTT. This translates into CASSPSQGATGNTIYF.

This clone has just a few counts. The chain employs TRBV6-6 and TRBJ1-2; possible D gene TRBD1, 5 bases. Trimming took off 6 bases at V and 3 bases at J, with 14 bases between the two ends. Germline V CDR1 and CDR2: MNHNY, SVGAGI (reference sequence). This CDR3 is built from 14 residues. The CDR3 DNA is TGTGCCAGCAGCCGATTGACAGTCGACTATGGCTACACCTTC. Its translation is CASSRLTVDYGYTF.

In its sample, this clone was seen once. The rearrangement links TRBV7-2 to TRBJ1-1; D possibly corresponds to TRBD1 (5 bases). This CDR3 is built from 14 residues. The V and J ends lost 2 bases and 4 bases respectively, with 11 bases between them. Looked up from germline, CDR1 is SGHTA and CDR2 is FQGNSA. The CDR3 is CASSLTAGFTEAFF. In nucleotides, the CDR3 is TGTGCCAGCAGCTTAACCGCAGGGTTCACTGAAGCTTTCTTT.

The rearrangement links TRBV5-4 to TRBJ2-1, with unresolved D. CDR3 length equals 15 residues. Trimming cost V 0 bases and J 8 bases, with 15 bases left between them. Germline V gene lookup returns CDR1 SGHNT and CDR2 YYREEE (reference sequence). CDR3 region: CASSLGLADLYEQFF. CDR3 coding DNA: TGTGCCAGCAGCTTGGGGCTTGCCGACTTGTATGAGCAGTTCTTC.

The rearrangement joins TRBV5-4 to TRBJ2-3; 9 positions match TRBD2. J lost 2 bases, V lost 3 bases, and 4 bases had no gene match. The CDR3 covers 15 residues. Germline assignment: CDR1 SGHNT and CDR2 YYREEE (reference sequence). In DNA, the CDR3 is TGTGCCAGCAGCTACGCGGGAGGGTACACAGATACGCAGTATTTT. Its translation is CASSYAGGYTDTQYF.

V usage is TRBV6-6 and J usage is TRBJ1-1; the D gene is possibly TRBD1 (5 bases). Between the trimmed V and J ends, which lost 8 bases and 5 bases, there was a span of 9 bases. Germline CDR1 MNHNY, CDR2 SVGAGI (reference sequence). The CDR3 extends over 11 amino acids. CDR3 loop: CASVRGTEAFF. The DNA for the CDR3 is TGTGCCAGCGTTCGGGGGACTGAAGCTTTCTTT.

The CDR3 DNA reads TGCGCCAGCAGCCATACCGAGGCCCGGACAGGGGGCGGAGATACGCAGTATTTT. As protein: CASSHTEARTGGGDTQYF. The chain combines TRBV4-3 with TRBJ2-3; 11 bases are a match to TRBD1. After removal of 3 bases from V and 5 bases from J, the junction contained 13 bases not matched to a gene. Germline values: CDR1 LGHNA, CDR2 YSLEER. This CDR3 is 18 amino acids long.

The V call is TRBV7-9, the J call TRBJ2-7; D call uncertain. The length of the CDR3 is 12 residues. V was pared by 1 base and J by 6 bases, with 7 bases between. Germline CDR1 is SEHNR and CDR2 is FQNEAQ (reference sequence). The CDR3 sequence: CASSLGVSEQYF. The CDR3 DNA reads TGTGCCAGCAGCTTAGGAGTGAGCGAGCAGTACTTC.

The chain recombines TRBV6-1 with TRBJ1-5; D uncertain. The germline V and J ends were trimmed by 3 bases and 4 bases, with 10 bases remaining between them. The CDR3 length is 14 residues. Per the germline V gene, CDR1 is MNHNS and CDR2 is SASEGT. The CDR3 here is CASSDFRINQPQHF. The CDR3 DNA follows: TGTGCCAGCAGTGATTTCAGGATTAATCAGCCCCAGCATTTT.

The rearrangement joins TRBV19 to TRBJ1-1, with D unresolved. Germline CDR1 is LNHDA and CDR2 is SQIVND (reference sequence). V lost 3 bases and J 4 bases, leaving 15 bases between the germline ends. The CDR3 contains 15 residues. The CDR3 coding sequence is TGTGCCAGTAGTATTCCTCTCGGGGAGCGCACTGAAGCTTTCTTT. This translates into CASSIPLGERTEAFF.

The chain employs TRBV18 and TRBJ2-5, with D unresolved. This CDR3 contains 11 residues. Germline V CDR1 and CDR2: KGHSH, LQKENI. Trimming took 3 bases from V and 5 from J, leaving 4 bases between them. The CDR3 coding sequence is TGTGCCAGCTCACCGTCGGAGACCCAGTACTTC. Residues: CASSPSETQYF.

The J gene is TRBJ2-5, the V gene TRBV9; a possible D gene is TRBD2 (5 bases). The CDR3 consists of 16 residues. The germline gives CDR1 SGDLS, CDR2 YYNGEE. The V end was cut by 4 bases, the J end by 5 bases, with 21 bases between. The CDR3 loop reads CASSPSPTAGPETQYF. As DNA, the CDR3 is TGTGCCAGCAGCCCGTCCCCTACTGCGGGCCCGGAGACCCAGTACTTC.